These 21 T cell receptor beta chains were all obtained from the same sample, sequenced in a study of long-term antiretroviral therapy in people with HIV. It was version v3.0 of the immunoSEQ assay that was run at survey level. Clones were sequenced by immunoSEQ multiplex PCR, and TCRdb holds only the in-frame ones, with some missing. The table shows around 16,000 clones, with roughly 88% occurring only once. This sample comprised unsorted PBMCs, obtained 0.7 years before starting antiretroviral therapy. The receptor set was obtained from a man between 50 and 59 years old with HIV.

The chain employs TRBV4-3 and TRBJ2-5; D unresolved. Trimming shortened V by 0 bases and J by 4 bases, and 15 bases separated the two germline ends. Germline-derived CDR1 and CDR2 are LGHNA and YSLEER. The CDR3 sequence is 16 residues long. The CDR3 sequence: CASSQDNPLSGETQYF. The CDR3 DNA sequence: TGCGCCAGCAGCCAAGATAACCCACTTTCGGGAGAGACCCAGTACTTC.

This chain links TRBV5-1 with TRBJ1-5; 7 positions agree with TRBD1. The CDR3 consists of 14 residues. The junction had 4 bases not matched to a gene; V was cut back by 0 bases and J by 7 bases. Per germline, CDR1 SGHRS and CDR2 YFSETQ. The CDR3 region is CASSLDQGDQPQHF. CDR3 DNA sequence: TGCGCCAGCAGCTTGGACCAGGGGGACCAGCCCCAGCATTTT. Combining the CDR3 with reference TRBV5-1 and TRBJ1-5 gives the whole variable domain KAGVTQTPRYLIKTRGQQVTLSCSPISGHRSVSWYQQTPGQGLQFLFEYFSETQRNKGNFPGRFSGRQFSNSRSEMNVSTLELGDSALYLCASSLDQGDQPQHFGDGTRLSIL.

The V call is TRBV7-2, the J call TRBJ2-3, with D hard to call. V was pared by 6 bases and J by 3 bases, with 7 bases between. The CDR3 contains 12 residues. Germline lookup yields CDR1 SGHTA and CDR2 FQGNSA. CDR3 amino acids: CASRDGTDTQYF. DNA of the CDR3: TGTGCCAGCAGGGACGGAACAGATACGCAGTATTTT.

CDR3 region: CASSRDRANGQPQHF. CDR3 nucleotide sequence: TGTGCCAGCTCACGGGACAGGGCTAATGGCCAGCCCCAGCATTTT. The V gene is TRBV18, the J gene TRBJ1-5; 9 nucleotides line up with TRBD1. CDR1 is KGHSH and CDR2 is LQKENI in the germline V gene. The J segment lost 7 bases and the V segment lost 4 bases, leaving 8 bases of the junction unmatched. This CDR3 is built from 15 residues.

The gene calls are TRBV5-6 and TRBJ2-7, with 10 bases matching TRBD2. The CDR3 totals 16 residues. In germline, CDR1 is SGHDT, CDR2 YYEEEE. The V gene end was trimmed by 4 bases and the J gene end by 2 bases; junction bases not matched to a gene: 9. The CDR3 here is CASSVLSGRSTYEQYF. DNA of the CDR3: TGTGCCAGCAGCGTGCTTAGCGGGAGGTCTACCTACGAGCAGTACTTC. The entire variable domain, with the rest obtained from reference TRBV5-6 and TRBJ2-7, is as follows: DAGVTQSPTHLIKTRGQQVTLRCSPKSGHDTVSWYQQALGQGPQFIFQYYEEEERQRGNFPDRFSGHQFPNYSSELNVNALLLGDSALYLCASSVLSGRSTYEQYFGPGTRLTVT.

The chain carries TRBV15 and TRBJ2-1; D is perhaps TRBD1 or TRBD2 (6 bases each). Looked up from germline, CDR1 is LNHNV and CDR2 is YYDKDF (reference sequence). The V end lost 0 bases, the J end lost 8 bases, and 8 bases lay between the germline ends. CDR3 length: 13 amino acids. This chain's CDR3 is CATSRDGGHEQFF. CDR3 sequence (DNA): TGTGCCACCAGCAGAGACGGGGGCCATGAGCAGTTCTTC.

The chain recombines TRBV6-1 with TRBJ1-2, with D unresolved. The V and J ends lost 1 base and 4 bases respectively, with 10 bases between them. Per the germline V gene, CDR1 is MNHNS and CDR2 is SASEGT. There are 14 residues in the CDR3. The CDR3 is CASSEGSAFYGYTF. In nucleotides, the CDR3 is TGTGCCAGCAGTGAAGGGTCTGCGTTCTATGGCTACACCTTC.

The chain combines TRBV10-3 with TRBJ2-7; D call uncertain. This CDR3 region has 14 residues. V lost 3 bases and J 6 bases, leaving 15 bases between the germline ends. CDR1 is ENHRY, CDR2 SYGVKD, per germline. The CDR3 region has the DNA TGTGCCATCAGTGACCGAACCGCCCTGGTCGAGCAGTACTTC. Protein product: CAISDRTALVEQYF.

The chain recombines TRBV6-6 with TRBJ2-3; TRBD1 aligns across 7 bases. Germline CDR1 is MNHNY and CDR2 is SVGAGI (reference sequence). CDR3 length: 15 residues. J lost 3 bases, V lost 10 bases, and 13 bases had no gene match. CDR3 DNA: TGTGCCACCAGAGAGGGCAGGGGGATAACAGATACGCAGTATTTT. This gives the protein CATREGRGITDTQYF.

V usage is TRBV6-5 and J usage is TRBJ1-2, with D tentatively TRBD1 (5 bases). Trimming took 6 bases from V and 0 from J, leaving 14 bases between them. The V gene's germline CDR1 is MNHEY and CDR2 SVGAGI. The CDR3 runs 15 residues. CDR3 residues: CASSHGGGANYGYTF. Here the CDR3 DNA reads TGTGCCAGCAGCCACGGTGGGGGAGCTAACTATGGCTACACCTTC.

The CDR3 DNA reads TGCGCCAGCAGTGAGTCTCACCTCGGAGAGACCCAGTACTTC. This encodes CASSESHLGETQYF. The chain carries TRBV10-2 and TRBJ2-5; D gene unclear. The germline V gene has CDR1 WSHSY and CDR2 SAAADI. The CDR3 has 14 amino acids. V was cut by 0 bases and J by 4 bases, with 9 bases left in between.

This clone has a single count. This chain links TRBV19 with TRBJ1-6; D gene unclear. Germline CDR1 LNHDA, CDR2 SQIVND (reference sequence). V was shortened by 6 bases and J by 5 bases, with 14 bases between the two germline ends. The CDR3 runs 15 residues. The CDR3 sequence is CASSRLWADNSPLHF. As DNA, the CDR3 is TGTGCCAGTAGCCGCCTGTGGGCGGATAATTCACCCCTCCACTTT.

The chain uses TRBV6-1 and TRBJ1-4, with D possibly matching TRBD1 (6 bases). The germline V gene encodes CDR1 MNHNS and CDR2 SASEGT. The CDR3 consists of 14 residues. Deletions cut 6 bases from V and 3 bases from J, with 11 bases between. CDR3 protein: CASRDSGANEKLFF. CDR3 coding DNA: TGTGCCAGCAGGGACAGTGGGGCTAATGAAAAACTGTTTTTT.

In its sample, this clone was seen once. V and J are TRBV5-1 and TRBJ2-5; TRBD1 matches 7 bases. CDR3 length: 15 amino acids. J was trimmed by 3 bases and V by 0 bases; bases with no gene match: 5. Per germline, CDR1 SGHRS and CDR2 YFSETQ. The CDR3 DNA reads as TGCGCCAGCAGCTTGGAGGGCACAGGGGAAGAGACCCAGTACTTC. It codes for CASSLEGTGEETQYF. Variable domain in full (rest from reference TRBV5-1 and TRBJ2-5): KAGVTQTPRYLIKTRGQQVTLSCSPISGHRSVSWYQQTPGQGLQFLFEYFSETQRNKGNFPGRFSGRQFSNSRSEMNVSTLELGDSALYLCASSLEGTGEETQYFGPGTRLLVL.

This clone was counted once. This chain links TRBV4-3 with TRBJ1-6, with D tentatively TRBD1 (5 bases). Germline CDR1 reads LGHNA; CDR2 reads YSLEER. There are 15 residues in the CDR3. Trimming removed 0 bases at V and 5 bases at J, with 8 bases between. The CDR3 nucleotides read TGCGCCAGCAGCCAAGAGGGGCAGAATAATTCACCCCTCCACTTT. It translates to CASSQEGQNNSPLHF.

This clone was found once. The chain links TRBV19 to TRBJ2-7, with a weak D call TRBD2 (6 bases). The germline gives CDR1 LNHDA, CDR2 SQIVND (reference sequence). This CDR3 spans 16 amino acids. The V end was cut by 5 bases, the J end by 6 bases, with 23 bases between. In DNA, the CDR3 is TGTGCCAGTAGTGTGGGGGTGGGGGGACCCACGTCCGAGCAGTACTTC. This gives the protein CASSVGVGGPTSEQYF.

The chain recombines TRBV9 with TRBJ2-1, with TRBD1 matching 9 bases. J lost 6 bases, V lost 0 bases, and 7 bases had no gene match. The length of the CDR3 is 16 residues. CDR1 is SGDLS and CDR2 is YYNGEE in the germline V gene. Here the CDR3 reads CASSVEEDRGSNEQFF. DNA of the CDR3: TGTGCCAGCAGCGTAGAGGAGGACAGGGGATCCAATGAGCAGTTCTTC.

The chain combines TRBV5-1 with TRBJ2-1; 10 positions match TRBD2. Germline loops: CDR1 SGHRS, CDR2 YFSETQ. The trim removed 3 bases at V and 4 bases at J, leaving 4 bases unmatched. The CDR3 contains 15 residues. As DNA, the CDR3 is TGCGCCAGCAGCTACGTAGCGGGGGGTTACAATGAGCAGTTCTTC. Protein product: CASSYVAGGYNEQFF.

DNA for the CDR3: TGCAGCGCCTCCCCAGGGGTCCACGAGCAGTACTTC. It translates to CSASPGVHEQYF. The chain carries TRBV29-1 and TRBJ2-7, with a tentative D call TRBD1 (6 bases). The CDR3 spans 12 residues. V lost 7 bases, J lost 5 bases, and 15 bases lay in between. Germline-derived CDR1 and CDR2 are SQVTM and ANQGSEA.

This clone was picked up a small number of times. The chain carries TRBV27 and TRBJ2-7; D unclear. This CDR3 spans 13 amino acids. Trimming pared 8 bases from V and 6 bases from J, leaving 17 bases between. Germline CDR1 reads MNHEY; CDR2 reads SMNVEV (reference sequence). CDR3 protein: CASAPVIVGEQYF. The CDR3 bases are TGTGCCAGCGCGCCCGTGATAGTCGGCGAGCAGTACTTC.

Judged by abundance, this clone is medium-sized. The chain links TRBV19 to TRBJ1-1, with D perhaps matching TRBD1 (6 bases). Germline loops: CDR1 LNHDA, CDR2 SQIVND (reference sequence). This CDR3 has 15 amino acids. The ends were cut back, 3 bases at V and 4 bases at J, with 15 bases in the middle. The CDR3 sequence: CASSMVGGPSTEAFF. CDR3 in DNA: TGTGCCAGTAGTATGGTTGGGGGCCCCAGCACTGAAGCTTTCTTT.